This is a list of T cell receptor beta chains from one sample in a study of read filtering for tumor transcriptome and immune sequencing. TCRdb independently ran MiXCR on the reads; one entry per CDR3 protein. The sample lists 35,000 to 50,000 distinct CDR3 sequences, 10% to 15% occurring once. Sequences were obtained from a population of CD138-negative cells sorted from bone marrow. The receptors were sampled from a donor over 35 with multiple myeloma. The CDR3 runs from the conserved cysteine through the conserved F or W. A D gene is named only where the DNA matches it firmly. Not all rows give a size; the values are once, few, many and, for expanded clones, a class.

V gene: TRBV10-3; clone size: many; D gene: TRBD2; J gene: TRBJ2-3; CDR3 DNA: TGTGCCATCAGTGTGGCAGCGGGGGGTAGCACAGATACGCAGTATTTT; CDR3 protein: CAISVAAGGSTDTQYF
V gene: TRBV6-6; clone size: -; D gene: -; J gene: TRBJ2-3; CDR3 DNA: TGTGCCAGCAGCCGCCTGGGCGGGGTGGTGACAGATACGCAGTATTTT; CDR3 protein: CASSRLGGVVTDTQYF
V gene: TRBV28; clone size: few; D gene: TRBD1; J gene: TRBJ1-3; CDR3 DNA: TGTGCCAGCAGTCGGACAGGGTCTGGAAACACCATATATTTT; CDR3 protein: CASSRTGSGNTIYF
V gene: TRBV20-1; clone size: many; D gene: -; J gene: TRBJ1-2; CDR3 DNA: TGCAGTGCTAGCCGGGACGACAGCGCTTTTAACTATGGCTACACCTTC; CDR3 protein: CSASRDDSAFNYGYTF
V gene: TRBV7-2; clone size: many; D gene: -; J gene: TRBJ2-1; CDR3 DNA: TGTGCCAGCAGCCCGCCTGGGATCTCCTACAATGAGCAGTTCTTC; CDR3 protein: CASSPPGISYNEQFF
V gene: TRBV6-5; clone size: few; D gene: -; J gene: TRBJ1-3; CDR3 DNA: TGTGCCAGCAGTCCGTCCCGCCACTCTGGAAACACCATATATTTT; CDR3 protein: CASSPSRHSGNTIYF
V gene: TRBV3-1; clone size: many; D gene: TRBD1; J gene: TRBJ2-1; CDR3 DNA: TGTGCCAGCAGCCTTTCGGGACAGGACTACAATGAGCAGTTCTTC; CDR3 protein: CASSLSGQDYNEQFF
V gene: TRBV20-1; clone size: many; D gene: TRBD1; J gene: TRBJ1-5; CDR3 DNA: TGCAGTGCTACCGATAAGGTAGGACAGGGATACAATCAGCCCCAGCATTTT; CDR3 protein: CSATDKVGQGYNQPQHF
V gene: TRBV19; clone size: many; D gene: -; J gene: TRBJ2-2; CDR3 DNA: TGTGCCAGTAGTATGATTGGCACCGGGGAGCTGTTTTTT; CDR3 protein: CASSMIGTGELFF
V gene: TRBV20-1; clone size: many; D gene: -; J gene: TRBJ2-2; CDR3 DNA: TGCAGTGCTAGGGGGTGGCGGAGTGTCACCGGGGAGCTGTTTTTT; CDR3 protein: CSARGWRSVTGELFF
V gene: TRBV11-2; clone size: many; D gene: TRBD1; J gene: TRBJ2-1; CDR3 DNA: TGTGCCAGCAGCAGATGGGACAGCTACAATGAGCAGTTCTTC; CDR3 protein: CASSRWDSYNEQFF
V gene: TRBV11-2; clone size: many; D gene: -; J gene: TRBJ2-7; CDR3 DNA: TGTGCCAGCAGCCCTCCTGGGTCCTACGAGCAGTACTTC; CDR3 protein: CASSPPGSYEQYF
V gene: TRBV28; clone size: -; D gene: -; J gene: TRBJ1-5; CDR3 DNA: TGTGCCAGCAGTTTCCAGACAGGCTTGAATCAGCCCCAGCATTTT; CDR3 protein: CASSFQTGLNQPQHF
V gene: TRBV20-1; clone size: many; D gene: TRBD1; J gene: TRBJ1-1; CDR3 DNA: TGCAGTGCTAGAGAGGTGGGCAGGGGGACATTTAACACTGAAGCTTTCTTT; CDR3 protein: CSAREVGRGTFNTEAFF
V gene: TRBV29-1; clone size: -; D gene: -; J gene: TRBJ1-1; CDR3 DNA: TGCAGCGTTGGTGTTGCCGCTTTGGCTTTCTTT; CDR3 protein: CSVGVAALAFF
V gene: TRBV7-9; clone size: medium-sized; D gene: TRBD2; J gene: TRBJ2-1; CDR3 DNA: TGTGCCAGCAGCTTAGACGAGGAGCGGGGGAGTCTTTTC; CDR3 protein: CASSLDEERGSLF
V gene: TRBV5-5; clone size: -; D gene: -; J gene: TRBJ2-7; CDR3 DNA: TGTGCCAGCAGCGCCGATTACGAGCAGTACTTC; CDR3 protein: CASSADYEQYF
V gene: TRBV7-2; clone size: many; D gene: TRBD1; J gene: TRBJ2-2; CDR3 DNA: TGTGCCAGCACCCTGGGACAGCACACCGGGGAGCTGTTTTTT; CDR3 protein: CASTLGQHTGELFF
V gene: TRBV18; clone size: many; D gene: TRBD1; J gene: TRBJ1-6; CDR3 DNA: TGTGCCAGCTCAAGGACCGGGACAGGGATCTATAATTCACCCCTCCACTTT; CDR3 protein: CASSRTGTGIYNSPLHF
V gene: TRBV6-1; clone size: many; D gene: -; J gene: TRBJ2-2; CDR3 DNA: TGTGCCAGCAGTGAAGGCAGCACTAGCAGGTCCGGGGAGCTGTTTTTT; CDR3 protein: CASSEGSTSRSGELFF
V gene: TRBV20-1; clone size: many; D gene: TRBD2; J gene: TRBJ2-1; CDR3 DNA: TGCAGTGCTACCCGGGGCGGGGGGGCGGAATACAATGAGCAGTTCTTC; CDR3 protein: CSATRGGGAEYNEQFF
V gene: TRBV5-1; clone size: many; D gene: -; J gene: TRBJ1-1; CDR3 DNA: TGCGCCAGCTTCCGGGGCCTGAACACTGAAGCTTTCTTT; CDR3 protein: CASFRGLNTEAFF
V gene: TRBV20-1; clone size: few; D gene: TRBD2; J gene: TRBJ2-5; CDR3 DNA: TGCAGTGCCGATCCGGGACTACCCCCAGAGACCCAGTACTTC; CDR3 protein: CSADPGLPPETQYF
V gene: TRBV28; clone size: many; D gene: -; J gene: TRBJ2-1; CDR3 DNA: TGTGCCAGCACCGGGGCATCTGAGCAGTTCTTC; CDR3 protein: CASTGASEQFF
V gene: TRBV30; clone size: many; D gene: -; J gene: TRBJ2-6; CDR3 DNA: TGTGCCTGGAGTGTGTCCGGGGCCAACGTCCTGACTTTC; CDR3 protein: CAWSVSGANVLTF
V gene: TRBV7-2; clone size: few; D gene: -; J gene: TRBJ1-5; CDR3 DNA: TGTGCCAGCAGCTTAACGGGAGATCAGCCCCAGCATTTT; CDR3 protein: CASSLTGDQPQHF
V gene: TRBV7-8; clone size: few; D gene: -; J gene: TRBJ1-5; CDR3 DNA: TGTGCCAGCAGCTTAAGGGGAGGAAATAGGCCCCAGCATTTT; CDR3 protein: CASSLRGGNRPQHF
V gene: TRBV5-1; clone size: many; D gene: TRBD1; J gene: TRBJ1-5; CDR3 DNA: TGCGCCAGCAGCTTGGAAGGGACAGTATATCAGCCCCAGCATTTT; CDR3 protein: CASSLEGTVYQPQHF
V gene: TRBV27; clone size: many; D gene: -; J gene: TRBJ1-5; CDR3 DNA: TGTGCCAGCAGTCGCCAGGGATACGATCAGCCCCAGCATTTT; CDR3 protein: CASSRQGYDQPQHF
V gene: TRBV20-1; clone size: many; D gene: TRBD2; J gene: TRBJ2-1; CDR3 DNA: TGCAGTGCAATAACCGGGGGGGCCAACCACAATGAGCAGTTCTTC; CDR3 protein: CSAITGGANHNEQFF
V gene: TRBV28; clone size: -; D gene: -; J gene: TRBJ1-1; CDR3 DNA: TGTGCCAGCCTACTGACCTTGAACACTGAAGCTTTCTTT; CDR3 protein: CASLLTLNTEAFF
V gene: TRBV11-2; clone size: many; D gene: -; J gene: TRBJ2-2; CDR3 DNA: TGTGCCAGCCAGGGAGCCGGGGAGCTGTTTTTT; CDR3 protein: CASQGAGELFF
V gene: TRBV28; clone size: many; D gene: -; J gene: TRBJ1-1; CDR3 DNA: TGTGCCAGCAGTTTATGGGCAGAGAACACTGAAGCTTTCTTT; CDR3 protein: CASSLWAENTEAFF
V gene: TRBV20-1; clone size: many; D gene: -; J gene: TRBJ2-7; CDR3 DNA: TGCAGTGCTAGACCGGGACGGAGGAACTACGAGCAGTACTTC; CDR3 protein: CSARPGRRNYEQYF
V gene: TRBV20-1; clone size: many; D gene: -; J gene: TRBJ1-5; CDR3 DNA: TGCAGTGTGGTCGGCAGAGCCAATCAGCCCCAGCATTTT; CDR3 protein: CSVVGRANQPQHF
V gene: TRBV28; clone size: many; D gene: TRBD1; J gene: TRBJ1-6; CDR3 DNA: TGTGCCAGCAGCTCCGGGACAGGGGGTCTGGGATCACCCCTCCACTTT; CDR3 protein: CASSSGTGGLGSPLHF
V gene: TRBV12-3/TRBV12-4; clone size: many; D gene: -; J gene: TRBJ2-1; CDR3 DNA: TGTGCCAGCTCAATCGCAGGGGCTGTGAACAATGAGCAGTTCTTC; CDR3 protein: CASSIAGAVNNEQFF
V gene: TRBV20-1; clone size: many; D gene: -; J gene: TRBJ1-5; CDR3 DNA: TGCAGTGCTACAGGGCCGGGACAGCCCCAGCATTTT; CDR3 protein: CSATGPGQPQHF
V gene: TRBV18; clone size: many; D gene: TRBD1; J gene: TRBJ2-7; CDR3 DNA: TGTGCCAGCTCACCCAGACAGGGTATCTACGAGCAGTACTTC; CDR3 protein: CASSPRQGIYEQYF
V gene: TRBV11-2; clone size: many; D gene: -; J gene: TRBJ2-5; CDR3 DNA: TGTGCCAGCAGCCACTCGGCCCAGGGACGAGAAGAGACCCAGTACTTC; CDR3 protein: CASSHSAQGREETQYF
V gene: TRBV10-3; clone size: many; D gene: TRBD1; J gene: TRBJ2-1; CDR3 DNA: TGTGCCATCAGTGATCCTCGACAGGGCTACAATGAGCAGTTCTTC; CDR3 protein: CAISDPRQGYNEQFF
V gene: TRBV18; clone size: many; D gene: -; J gene: TRBJ1-5; CDR3 DNA: TGTGCCAGCTCACGGACAGCCGATAGCAATCAGCCCCAGCATTTT; CDR3 protein: CASSRTADSNQPQHF
V gene: TRBV7-2; clone size: -; D gene: -; J gene: TRBJ2-3; CDR3 DNA: TGTGCCAGCAGCTTAGTGGGGAAGGCAGATACGCAGTATTTT; CDR3 protein: CASSLVGKADTQYF
V gene: TRBV10-3; clone size: many; D gene: TRBD1; J gene: TRBJ1-5; CDR3 DNA: TGTGCCATCAGTGATGACAGGGGGGGCAATCAGCCCCAGCATTTT; CDR3 protein: CAISDDRGGNQPQHF
V gene: TRBV15; clone size: many; D gene: -; J gene: TRBJ1-6; CDR3 DNA: TGTGCCACCTCCCGCAGCACAATAACTAATTCACCCCTCCACTTT; CDR3 protein: CATSRSTITNSPLHF
V gene: TRBV7-9; clone size: many; D gene: -; J gene: TRBJ2-5; CDR3 DNA: TGTGCCAGCAGCAAGGACACGATCCAAGAGACCCAGTACTTC; CDR3 protein: CASSKDTIQETQYF
V gene: TRBV2; clone size: many; D gene: TRBD1; J gene: TRBJ2-5; CDR3 DNA: TGTGCCAGCAGCGCAGGACAGGGAGTTGAGACCCAGTACTTC; CDR3 protein: CASSAGQGVETQYF
V gene: TRBV7-3; clone size: many; D gene: -; J gene: TRBJ2-6; CDR3 DNA: TGTGCCAGCAGCTTACTCGGGTTGGCTGGGGCCAACGTCCTGACTTTC; CDR3 protein: CASSLLGLAGANVLTF